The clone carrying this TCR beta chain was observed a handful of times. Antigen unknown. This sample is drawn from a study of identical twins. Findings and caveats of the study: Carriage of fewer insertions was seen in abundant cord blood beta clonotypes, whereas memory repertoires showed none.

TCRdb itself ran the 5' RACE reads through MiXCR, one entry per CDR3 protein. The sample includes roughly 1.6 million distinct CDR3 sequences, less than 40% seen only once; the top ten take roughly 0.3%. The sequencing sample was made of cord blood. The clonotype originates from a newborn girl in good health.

The CDR3 nucleotides are TGTGCCAGCAGCGTAGCTTGGGGACCCGGGAATGAAAAACTGTTTTTT. Residues: CASSVAWGPGNEKLFF. This chain connects TRBV9 to TRBJ1-4; D is perhaps TRBD1 (5 bases). Trimming stripped 0 bases from V and 5 bases from J, with 14 bases between. Germline-derived CDR1 and CDR2 are SGDLS and YYNGEE. The CDR3 runs 16 residues.